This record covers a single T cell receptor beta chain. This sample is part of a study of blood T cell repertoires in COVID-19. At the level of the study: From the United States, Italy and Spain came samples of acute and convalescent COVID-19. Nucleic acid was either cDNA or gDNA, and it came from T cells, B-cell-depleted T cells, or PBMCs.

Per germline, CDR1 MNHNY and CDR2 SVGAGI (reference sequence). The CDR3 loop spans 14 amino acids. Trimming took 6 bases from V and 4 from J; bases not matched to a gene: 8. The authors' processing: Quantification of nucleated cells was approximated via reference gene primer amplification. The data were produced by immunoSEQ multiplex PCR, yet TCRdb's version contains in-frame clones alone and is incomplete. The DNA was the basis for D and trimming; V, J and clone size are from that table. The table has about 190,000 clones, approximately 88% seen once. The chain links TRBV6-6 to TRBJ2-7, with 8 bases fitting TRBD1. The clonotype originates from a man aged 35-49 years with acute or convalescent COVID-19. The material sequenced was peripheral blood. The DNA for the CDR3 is TGTGCCAGCAGAGGACAGGGTTTGGCTTACGAGCAGTACTTC. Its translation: CASRGQGLAYEQYF.